Given below is one T cell receptor beta chain in context. Germline assignment: CDR1 SGHRS and CDR2 YFSETQ. This CDR3 contains 14 residues. The J segment lost 4 bases and the V segment lost 3 bases, leaving 4 bases of the junction unmatched. These data belong to a study of blood T cell repertoires in COVID-19. Study overall: COVID-19 samples collected from the United States, Italy and Spain covered acute and convalescent phases. T cells, B-cell-depleted T cells, or PBMCs provided the cDNA or gDNA that served as material.

Per the original data handling: Reference gene primer amplification gave nucleated cell count estimates. Here immunoSEQ multiplex PCR was the method, and the copy in TCRdb shows in-frame clones only, minus some. Clone size and V and J calls were adopted from that table, with D and trimming inferred from the DNA. The sample includes more than 150,000 clones, about four fifths of them seen just once. Material for sequencing was peripheral blood. This rearrangement joins TRBV5-1 to TRBJ2-7; 10 bases map to TRBD2. The source is a human donor in a cohort sampled during active COVID-19. The CDR3 here is CASSYSGGVYEQYF. In DNA, the CDR3 is TGCGCCAGCAGCTACAGCGGGGGGGTTTACGAGCAGTACTTC.